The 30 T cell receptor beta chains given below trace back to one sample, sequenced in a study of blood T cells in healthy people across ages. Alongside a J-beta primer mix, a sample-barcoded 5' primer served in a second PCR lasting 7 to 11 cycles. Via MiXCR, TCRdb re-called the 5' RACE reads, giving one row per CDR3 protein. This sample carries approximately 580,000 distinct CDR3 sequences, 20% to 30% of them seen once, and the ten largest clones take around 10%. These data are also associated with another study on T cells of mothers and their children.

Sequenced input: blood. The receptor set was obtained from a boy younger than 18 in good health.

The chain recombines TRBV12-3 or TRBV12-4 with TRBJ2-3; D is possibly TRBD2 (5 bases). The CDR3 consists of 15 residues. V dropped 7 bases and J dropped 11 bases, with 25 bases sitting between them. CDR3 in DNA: TGTGCCAGCAAACACACTAGAGGGAGAGCAGATGTGCAGTATTTT. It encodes CASKHTRGRADVQYF.

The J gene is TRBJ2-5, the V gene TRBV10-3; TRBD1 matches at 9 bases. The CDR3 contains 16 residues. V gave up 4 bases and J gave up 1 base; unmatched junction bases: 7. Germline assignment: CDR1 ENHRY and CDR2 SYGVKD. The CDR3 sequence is CAISGPGTGSQETQYF. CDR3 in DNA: TGTGCCATCAGTGGGCCCGGGACAGGGTCCCAAGAGACCCAGTACTTC.

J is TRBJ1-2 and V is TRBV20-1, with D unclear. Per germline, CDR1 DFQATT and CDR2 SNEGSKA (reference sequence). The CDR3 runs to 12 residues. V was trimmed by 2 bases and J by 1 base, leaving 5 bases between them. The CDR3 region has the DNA TGCAGTGCTAGACGCATTAACTATGGCTACACCTTC. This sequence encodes CSARRINYGYTF.

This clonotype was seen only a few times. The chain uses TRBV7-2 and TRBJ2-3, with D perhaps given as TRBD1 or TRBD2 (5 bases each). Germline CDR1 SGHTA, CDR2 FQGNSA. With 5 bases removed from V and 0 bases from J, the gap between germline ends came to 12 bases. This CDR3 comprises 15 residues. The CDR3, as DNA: TGTGCCAGCAGCCCCAGGGAGTCTAGCACAGATACGCAGTATTTT. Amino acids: CASSPRESSTDTQYF.

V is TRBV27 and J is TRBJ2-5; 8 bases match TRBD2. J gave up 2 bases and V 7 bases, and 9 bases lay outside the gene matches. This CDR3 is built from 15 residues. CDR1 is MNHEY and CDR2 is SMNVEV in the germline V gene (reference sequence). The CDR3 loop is CASKGLEELQETQYF. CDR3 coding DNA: TGTGCCAGCAAGGGACTAGAAGAACTTCAAGAGACCCAGTACTTC.

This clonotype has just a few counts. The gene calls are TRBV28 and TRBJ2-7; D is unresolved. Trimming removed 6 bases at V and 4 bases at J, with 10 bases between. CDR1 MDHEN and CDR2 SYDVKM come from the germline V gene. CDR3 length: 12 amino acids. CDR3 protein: CASSQVRYEQYF. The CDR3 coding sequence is TGTGCCAGCAGCCAAGTCCGGTACGAGCAGTACTTC.

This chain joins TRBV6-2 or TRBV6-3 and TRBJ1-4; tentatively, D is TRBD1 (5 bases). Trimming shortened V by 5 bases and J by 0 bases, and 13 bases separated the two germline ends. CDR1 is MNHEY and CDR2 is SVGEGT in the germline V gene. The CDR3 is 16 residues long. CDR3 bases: TGTGCCAGCAGTCCCCGGGACGGCGCAACTAATGAAAAACTGTTTTTT. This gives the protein CASSPRDGATNEKLFF.

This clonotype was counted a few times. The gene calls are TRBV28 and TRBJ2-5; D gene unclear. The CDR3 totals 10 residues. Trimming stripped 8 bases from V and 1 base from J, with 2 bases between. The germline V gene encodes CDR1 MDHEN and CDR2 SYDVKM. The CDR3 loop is CASFQETQYF. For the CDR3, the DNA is TGTGCCAGCTTCCAAGAGACCCAGTACTTC.

CDR3 in amino acids: CASVSSGRSNYGYTF. Written as DNA, the CDR3 is TGTGCCAGCGTTTCCAGCGGACGATCTAACTATGGCTACACCTTC. The chain is built from TRBV6-2 or TRBV6-3 and TRBJ1-2; D not resolved. Germline V lookup: CDR1 MNHEY, CDR2 SVGEGT. The CDR3 is made up of 15 amino acids. V lost 8 bases, J lost 0 bases, and 16 bases lay in between.

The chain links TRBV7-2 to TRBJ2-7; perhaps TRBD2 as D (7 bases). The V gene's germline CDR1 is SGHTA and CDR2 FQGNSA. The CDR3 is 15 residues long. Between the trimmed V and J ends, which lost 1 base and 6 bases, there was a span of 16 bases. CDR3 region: CASSLGGGGSREQYF. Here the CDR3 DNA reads TGTGCCAGCAGCTTAGGGGGGGGCGGGAGTCGCGAGCAGTACTTC.

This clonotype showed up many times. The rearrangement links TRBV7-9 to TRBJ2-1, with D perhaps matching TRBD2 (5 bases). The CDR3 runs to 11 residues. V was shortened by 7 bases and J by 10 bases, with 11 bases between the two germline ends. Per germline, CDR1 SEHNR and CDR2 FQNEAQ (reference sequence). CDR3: CASTRGSEQFF. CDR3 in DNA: TGTGCCAGCACCCGGGGTTCAGAGCAGTTCTTC.

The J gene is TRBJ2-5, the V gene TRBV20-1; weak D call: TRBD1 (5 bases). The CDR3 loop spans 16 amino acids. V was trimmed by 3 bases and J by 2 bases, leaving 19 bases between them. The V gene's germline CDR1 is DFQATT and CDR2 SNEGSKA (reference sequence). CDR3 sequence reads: CSASPINRTLQETQYF. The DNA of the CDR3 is TGCAGTGCTAGTCCTATAAACAGGACCTTACAAGAGACCCAGTACTTC.

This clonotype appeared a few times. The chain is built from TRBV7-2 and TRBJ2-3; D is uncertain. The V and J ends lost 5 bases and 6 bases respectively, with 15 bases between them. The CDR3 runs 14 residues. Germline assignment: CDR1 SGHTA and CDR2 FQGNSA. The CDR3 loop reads CASSRILQRDTQYF. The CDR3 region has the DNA TGTGCCAGCAGCCGGATACTGCAACGTGATACGCAGTATTTT.

The DNA of the CDR3 is TGTGCCAGCAGCGTAGTTGGAGACTACAATGAGCAGTTCTTC. Translated, it gives CASSVVGDYNEQFF. The chain joins TRBV9 to TRBJ2-1, with D hard to call. The CDR3 has 14 amino acids. V shed 0 bases and J shed 3 bases, with 7 bases lying between them. Germline-derived CDR1 and CDR2 are SGDLS and YYNGEE.

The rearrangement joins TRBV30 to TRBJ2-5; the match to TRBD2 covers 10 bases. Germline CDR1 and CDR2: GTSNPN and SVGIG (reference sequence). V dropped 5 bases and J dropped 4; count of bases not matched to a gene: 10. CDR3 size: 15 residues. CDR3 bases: TGTGCCTGGGGCCTCGGACTAGCGGAGGGAGAGACCCAGTACTTC. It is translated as CAWGLGLAEGETQYF.

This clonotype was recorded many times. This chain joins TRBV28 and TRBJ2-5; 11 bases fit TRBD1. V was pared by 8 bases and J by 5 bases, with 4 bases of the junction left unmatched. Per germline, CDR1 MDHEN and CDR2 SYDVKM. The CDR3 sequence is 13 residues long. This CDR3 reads CASGQGAMETQYF. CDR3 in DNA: TGTGCCAGCGGACAGGGGGCTATGGAGACCCAGTACTTC.

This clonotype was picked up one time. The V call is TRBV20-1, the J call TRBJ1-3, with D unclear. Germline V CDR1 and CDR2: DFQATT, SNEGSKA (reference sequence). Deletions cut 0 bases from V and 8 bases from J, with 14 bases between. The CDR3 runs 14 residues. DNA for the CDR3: TGCAGTGCTAGAGATCGCTCCGGGTGGGACACCATATATTTT. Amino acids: CSARDRSGWDTIYF.

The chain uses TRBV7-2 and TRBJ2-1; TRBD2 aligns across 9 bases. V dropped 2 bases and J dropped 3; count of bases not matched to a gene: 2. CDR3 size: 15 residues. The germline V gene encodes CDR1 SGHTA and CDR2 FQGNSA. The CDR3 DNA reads TGTGCCAGCAGCTTAAAGCGGGAGGTCTACAATGAGCAGTTCTTC. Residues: CASSLKREVYNEQFF. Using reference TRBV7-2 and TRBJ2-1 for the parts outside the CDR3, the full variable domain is GAGVSQSPSNKVTEKGKDVELRCDPISGHTALYWYRQSLGQGLEFLIYFQGNSAPDKSGLPSDRFSAERTGGSVSTLTIQRTQQEDSAVYLCASSLKREVYNEQFFGPGTRLTVL.

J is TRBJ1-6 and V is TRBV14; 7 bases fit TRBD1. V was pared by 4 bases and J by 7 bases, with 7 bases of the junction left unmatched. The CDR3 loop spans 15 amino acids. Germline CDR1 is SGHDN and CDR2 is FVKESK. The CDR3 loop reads CASSPRTGPNSPLHF. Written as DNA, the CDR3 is TGTGCCAGCAGCCCCAGGACAGGTCCAAATTCACCCCTCCACTTT.

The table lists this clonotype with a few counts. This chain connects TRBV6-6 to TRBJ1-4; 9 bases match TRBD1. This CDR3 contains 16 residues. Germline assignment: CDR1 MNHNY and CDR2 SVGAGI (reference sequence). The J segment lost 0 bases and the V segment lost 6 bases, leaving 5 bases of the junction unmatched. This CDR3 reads CASRETGGATNEKLFF. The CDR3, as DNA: TGTGCCAGCAGGGAGACAGGGGGGGCAACTAATGAAAAACTGTTTTTT.

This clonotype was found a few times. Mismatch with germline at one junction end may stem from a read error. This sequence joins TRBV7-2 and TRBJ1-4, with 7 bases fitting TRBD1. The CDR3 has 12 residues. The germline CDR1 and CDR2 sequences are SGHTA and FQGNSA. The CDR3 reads CASSLDTGVSIF. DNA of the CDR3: TGTGCCAGCAGCTTAGATACAGGGGTCTCGATTTTT.

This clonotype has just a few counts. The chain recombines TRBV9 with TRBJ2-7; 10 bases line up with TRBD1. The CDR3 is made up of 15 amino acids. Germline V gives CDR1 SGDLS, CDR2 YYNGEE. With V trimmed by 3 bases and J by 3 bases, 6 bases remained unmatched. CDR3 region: CASSARTGGHYEQYF. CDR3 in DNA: TGTGCCAGCAGCGCCCGGACAGGGGGACACTACGAGCAGTACTTC.

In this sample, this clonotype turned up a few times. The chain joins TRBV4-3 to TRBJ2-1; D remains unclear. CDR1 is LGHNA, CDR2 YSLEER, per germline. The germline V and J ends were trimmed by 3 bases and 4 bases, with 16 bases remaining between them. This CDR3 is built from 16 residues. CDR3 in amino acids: CASSHLSGTLYNEQFF. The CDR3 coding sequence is TGCGCCAGCAGCCACCTCTCAGGAACTCTTTACAATGAGCAGTTCTTC.

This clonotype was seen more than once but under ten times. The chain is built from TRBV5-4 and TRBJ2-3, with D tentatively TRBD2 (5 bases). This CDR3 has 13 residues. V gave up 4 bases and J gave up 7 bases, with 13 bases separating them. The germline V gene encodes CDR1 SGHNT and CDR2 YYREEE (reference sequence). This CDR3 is CASSGDGVNTQYF. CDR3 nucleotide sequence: TGTGCCAGCAGCGGCGACGGGGTGAATACGCAGTATTTT.

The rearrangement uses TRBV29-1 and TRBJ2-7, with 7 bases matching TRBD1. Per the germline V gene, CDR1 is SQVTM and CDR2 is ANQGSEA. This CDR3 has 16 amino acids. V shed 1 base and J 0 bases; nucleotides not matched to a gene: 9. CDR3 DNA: TGCAGCGTTGAAGTACAGGGGAGATCCAGCTCCTACGAGCAGTACTTC. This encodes CSVEVQGRSSSYEQYF.

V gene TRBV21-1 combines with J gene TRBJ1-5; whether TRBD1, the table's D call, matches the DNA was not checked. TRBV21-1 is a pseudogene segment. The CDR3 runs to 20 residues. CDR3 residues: CASSKPALGQDPGENQPQHF. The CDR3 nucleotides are TGTGCCAGCAGCAAACCCGCCCTCGGACAGGACCCAGGGGAAAATCAGCCCCAGCATTTT.

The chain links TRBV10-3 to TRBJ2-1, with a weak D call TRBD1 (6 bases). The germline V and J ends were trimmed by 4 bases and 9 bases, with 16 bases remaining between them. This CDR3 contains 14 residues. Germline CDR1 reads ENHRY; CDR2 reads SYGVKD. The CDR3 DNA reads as TGTGCCATCAGTGTAGGGGGTAGACTTATTGAGCAGTTCTTC. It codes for CAISVGGRLIEQFF.

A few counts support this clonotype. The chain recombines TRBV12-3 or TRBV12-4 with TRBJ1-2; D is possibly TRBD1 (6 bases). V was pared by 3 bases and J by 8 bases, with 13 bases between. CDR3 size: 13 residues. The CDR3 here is CASSFSGVQGYTF. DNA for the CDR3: TGTGCCAGCAGTTTCTCAGGGGTACAAGGCTACACCTTC.

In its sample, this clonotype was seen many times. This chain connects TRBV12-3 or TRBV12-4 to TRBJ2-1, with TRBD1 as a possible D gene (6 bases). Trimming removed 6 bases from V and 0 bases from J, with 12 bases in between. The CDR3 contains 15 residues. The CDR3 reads CASRPGQYSYNEQFF. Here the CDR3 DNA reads TGTGCCAGCAGACCCGGACAGTACTCCTACAATGAGCAGTTCTTC.

Here the CDR3 DNA reads TGCAGTGCTAGTGATTTAACAGGGGGGTTTAATGAAAAACTGTTTTTT. This gives the protein CSASDLTGGFNEKLFF. The chain is built from TRBV20-1 and TRBJ1-4, with 8 bases aligning to TRBD1. There are 16 residues in the CDR3. Per germline, CDR1 DFQATT and CDR2 SNEGSKA (reference sequence). V shed 3 bases and J 4 bases; nucleotides not matched to a gene: 10.